The entry below describes one TCR beta chain. This CDR3 is built from 18 residues. Germline V gene sequence: CDR1 MGHRA, CDR2 YSYEKL. V shed 2 bases and J 0 bases; nucleotides not matched to a gene: 7. How the authors handled the data: Cell counts per sample came from amplifying reference gene primers. Sequencing was performed with immunoSEQ multiplex PCR; in TCRdb, only in-frame clones are kept and a portion is missing. V, J and clone size reflect that table, while D and trimming were determined from the DNA. The repertoire holds tens of thousands of clones, with 74% as singletons. The sample belongs to a study of blood T cell repertoires in COVID-19. Across the study: There were acute and convalescent COVID-19 samples, and they came from the United States, Italy and Spain. Sample material is recorded as cDNA or gDNA derived from T cells, B-cell-depleted T cells, or PBMCs.

The TCR comes from a woman of 80 years or more with acute or convalescent COVID-19. Sequencing was done on a sample of peripheral blood. The genes are TRBV4-1 and TRBJ1-6, with TRBD1 identical over 7 bases. The CDR3 DNA is TGCGCCAGCAGCCAATACCGGGGACAGATCTCCTATAATTCACCCCTCCACTTT. It translates to CASSQYRGQISYNSPLHF.